This T cell receptor (beta chain) was recovered during a study of blood T cell repertoires in COVID-19. Study-level background: In each case, the material was cDNA or gDNA derived from T cells, B-cell-depleted T cells, or PBMCs.

The CDR3 totals 14 residues. Trimming cost V 5 bases and J 5 bases, with 15 bases left between them. CDR1 and CDR2 from the germline V gene are LGHDT and YNNKEL (reference sequence). In the authors' methods: Scientists estimated how many nucleated cells there were by amplifying reference gene primers. Clones were read by immunoSEQ multiplex PCR, and TCRdb kept only the in-frame ones, dropping some. V and J calls plus clone size are reproduced from that table; the DNA served to infer D and trimming. The sample lists about 320,000 clones; about 82% were seen once. Sequenced material: peripheral blood. The TCR comes from a human donor in a cohort sampled during active COVID-19. This rearrangement joins TRBV3-1 (or the pseudogene TRBV3-2) to TRBJ2-5; D ambiguous. The CDR3 bases are TGTGCCAGCAGCGCCTCCAGGCCCAGCGAGACCCAGTACTTC. Translating it yields CASSASRPSETQYF.